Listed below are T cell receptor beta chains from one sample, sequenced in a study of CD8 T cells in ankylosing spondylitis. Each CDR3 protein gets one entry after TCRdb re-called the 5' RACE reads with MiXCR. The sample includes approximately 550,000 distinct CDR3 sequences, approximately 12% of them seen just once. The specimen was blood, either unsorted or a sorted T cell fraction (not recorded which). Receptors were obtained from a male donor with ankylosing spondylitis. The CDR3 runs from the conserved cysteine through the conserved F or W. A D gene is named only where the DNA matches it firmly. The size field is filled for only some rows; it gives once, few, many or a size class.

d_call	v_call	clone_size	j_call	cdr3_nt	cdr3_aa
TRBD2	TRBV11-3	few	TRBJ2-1	TGTGCCAGCAGCTCCCCTTGGGAGGGAGGAGTGATCTTC	CASSSPWEGGVIF
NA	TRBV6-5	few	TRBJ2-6	TGTGCCAGCAGTTCCCCCAGGAGCTCTGGGGCCAACGTCCTGACTTTC	CASSSPRSSGANVLTF
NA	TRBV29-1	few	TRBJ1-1	TGCAGCGTTGATTTCGGGACTGAAGCTTTCTTT	CSVDFGTEAFF
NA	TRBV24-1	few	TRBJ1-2	TGTGCCACCAGTGATCCTGCCCGACTGGGAGGCTACACCTTC	CATSDPARLGGYTF
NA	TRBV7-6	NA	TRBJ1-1	TGCGGCGTTCGGGGGCAAGAGGACACTGAAGCTTTCTTT	CGVRGQEDTEAFF
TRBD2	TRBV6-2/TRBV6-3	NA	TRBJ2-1	TGTGCCAGCAGCCGACGGGAGGCCTCTAAAAGATCCTTACAATATGAGCAGTTCTTC	CASSRREASKRSLQYEQFF
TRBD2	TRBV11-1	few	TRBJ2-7	TGTGCCAGCAGCTTAGCGCTCGGGGACTACCGATTAGTTTACGAGCAGTACTTC	CASSLALGDYRLVYEQYF
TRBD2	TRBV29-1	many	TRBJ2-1	TGCAGCGGCCGCCCGGGGCTAGCGGACTACAATGAGCAGTTCTTC	CSGRPGLADYNEQFF
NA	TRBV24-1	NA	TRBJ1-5	TGTGCCACCAGTACGGGTAGCAATCAGCCCCAGCATTTT	CATSTGSNQPQHF
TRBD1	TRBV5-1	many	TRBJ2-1	TGCGCCAGCAGCGAGGGACAGATTTACAATGAGCAGTTCTTC	CASSEGQIYNEQFF
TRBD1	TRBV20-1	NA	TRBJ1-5	TGCAGTGCTAGAGTCGCAAGGACAGGGGGATTTGAACCCCAGCATTTT	CSARVARTGGFEPQHF
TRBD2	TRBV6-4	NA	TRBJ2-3	TGTGCCAGCAGTGACCACGGCGGGAGACGGTCAGATACGCAGTATTTT	CASSDHGGRRSDTQYF
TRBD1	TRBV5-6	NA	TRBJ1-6	TGTGCCAGCAGCGACGGACAGGCTCCCTATAATTCACCCCTCCACTTT	CASSDGQAPYNSPLHF
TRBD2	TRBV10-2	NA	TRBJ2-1	TGCGCTACCCTAGGACTAGAACTGTTCTTC	CATLGLELFF
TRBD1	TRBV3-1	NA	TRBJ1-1	TGTGCCAGCAGCCAAGGGGTTCCGACAGGGGCGTCTGAAGCTTTCTTT	CASSQGVPTGASEAFF
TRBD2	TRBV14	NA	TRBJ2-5	TGTGCCAGCAGCCAACTCGGACTAGCGGCGGGGACCCAGTACTTC	CASSQLGLAAGTQYF
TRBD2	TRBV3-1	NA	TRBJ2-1	TGTGCCAGCAGCCAAGTTCTAGCGGGGGGAGGCAATGAGCAGTTCTTC	CASSQVLAGGGNEQFF
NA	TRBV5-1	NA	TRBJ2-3	TGCGCCAGCCTTGCAGGACTATTCGATTCAGATACGCAGTATTTT	CASLAGLFDSDTQYF
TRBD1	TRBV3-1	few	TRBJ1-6	TGTGCCAGCCGCTCCTGGGACAGGGGGCAGAATTCACCCCTCCACTTT	CASRSWDRGQNSPLHF
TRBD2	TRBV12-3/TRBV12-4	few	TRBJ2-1	TGTGCCAGCGGGACTAGCGGGAGCCTCCCCAGGCCCTACAATGAGCAGTTCTTC	CASGTSGSLPRPYNEQFF
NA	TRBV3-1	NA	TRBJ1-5	TGTGCCAGCAGCCAAGACCTGGTTCAGACCCAGCATTTT	CASSQDLVQTQHF
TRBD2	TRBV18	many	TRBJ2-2	TGTGCCAGCTCACCGTCAGCGGGAGAGTACACCGGGGAGCTGTTTTTT	CASSPSAGEYTGELFF
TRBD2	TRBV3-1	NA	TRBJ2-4	TGTGCCAGCAGCCGGCGAGCGGGAGCTAACATTCAGTACTTC	CASSRRAGANIQYF
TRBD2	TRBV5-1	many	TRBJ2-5	TGCGCCAGCAGCTTGGCCGGGACTAGCAGTGAGACCCAGTACTTC	CASSLAGTSSETQYF
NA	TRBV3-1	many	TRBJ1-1	TGTGCCAGCAGCCAATCGTTATGGACTCCAACTGAAGCTTTCTTT	CASSQSLWTPTEAFF
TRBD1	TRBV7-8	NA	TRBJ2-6	TGTGCCAGCAGCTTATCAGGGGACAGACAATTTGGGGCCAACGTCCTGACTTTC	CASSLSGDRQFGANVLTF
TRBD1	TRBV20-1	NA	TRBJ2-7	TGCAGTGCTTCCCGGGACAGGCCTTACGAGCAGTACTTC	CSASRDRPYEQYF
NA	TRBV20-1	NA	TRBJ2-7	TGCAGTGCTAGAGATCCGGGGGGCTGGAACGAGCAGTACTTC	CSARDPGGWNEQYF
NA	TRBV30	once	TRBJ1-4	TGTGCCGGGCGGCAAACGAATGAAAAACTGTTTTTT	CAGRQTNEKLFF
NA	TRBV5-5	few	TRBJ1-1	TGTGCCAGCAGCTTGCAACCCTCGAACACTGAAGCTTTCTTT	CASSLQPSNTEAFF
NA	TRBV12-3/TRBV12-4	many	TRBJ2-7	TGTGCCAGCAGTTGGACAGTCTCCTACGAGCAGTACTTC	CASSWTVSYEQYF
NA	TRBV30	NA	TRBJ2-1	TGTGCCTGGTCAGGGGAAAATGAGCAGTTCTTC	CAWSGENEQFF
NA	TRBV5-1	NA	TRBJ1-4	TGCGCCAGCAGCCTCATGAGTGCAACTAATGAAAAACTGTTTTTT	CASSLMSATNEKLFF
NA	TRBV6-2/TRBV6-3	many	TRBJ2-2	TGTGCCAGCAGTTACTCCAGGGGTCCCGGGGAGCTGTTTTTT	CASSYSRGPGELFF
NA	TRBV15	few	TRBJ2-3	TGTGCCACCAGCAGAGATCAGGCGGGAACGCAGTATTTT	CATSRDQAGTQYF
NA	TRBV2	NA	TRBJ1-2	TGTGCCAGCAGCGAGGGGAACAACTATGGCTACACCTTC	CASSEGNNYGYTF
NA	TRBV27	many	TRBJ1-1	TGTGCCAGCAGTTCCATCTCAGGGACTAACACTGAAGCTTTCTTT	CASSSISGTNTEAFF
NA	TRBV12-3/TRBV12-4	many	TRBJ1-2	TGTGCCAGCAGTTCCGTCCGGGGGGTTTATGGCTACACCTTC	CASSSVRGVYGYTF
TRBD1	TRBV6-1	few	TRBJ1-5	TGTGCCACCAAAGTGGGGGACAGATTCAATCAGCCCCAGCATTTT	CATKVGDRFNQPQHF
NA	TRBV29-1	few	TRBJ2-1	TGCAGCGTTGAAGATCCCGAGCGGAGCTCCTACAATGAGCAGTTCTTC	CSVEDPERSSYNEQFF
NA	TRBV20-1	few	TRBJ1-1	TGCAGTGCTAGCCCCCGGGTCTATGCTTTCTTT	CSASPRVYAFF
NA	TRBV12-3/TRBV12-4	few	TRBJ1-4	TGTGCCAGCAGTTTTCTGCAGGGAACTAATGAAAAACTGTTTTTT	CASSFLQGTNEKLFF
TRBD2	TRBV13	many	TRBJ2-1	TGTGCCAGCAGCCCGGGGACTAGTGGATCCAGAGAGCAGTTCTTC	CASSPGTSGSREQFF
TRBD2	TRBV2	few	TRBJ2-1	TGTGCCAGCAGTGAAACCCCTAGCGGGATTGTTGAGCAGTTCTTC	CASSETPSGIVEQFF
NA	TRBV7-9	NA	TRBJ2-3	TGTGCCAGCAGCTCCCAGACAGTCTGGGGAGATACGCAGTATTTT	CASSSQTVWGDTQYF
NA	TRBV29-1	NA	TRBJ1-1	TGCAGCGTTGAAGATCGATACAGGGAAAAGAACACTGAAGCTTTCTTT	CSVEDRYREKNTEAFF
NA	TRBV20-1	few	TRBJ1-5	TGCAGTGCTAGAGAGGGTGACATGAATCAGCCCCAGCATTTT	CSAREGDMNQPQHF
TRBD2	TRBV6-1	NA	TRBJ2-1	TGTGCCAGCAGTGAATTCGCGGGAGCAGGTGAGCAGTTCTTC	CASSEFAGAGEQFF
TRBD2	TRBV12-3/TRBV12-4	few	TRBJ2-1	TGTGCCAGCAGTTCTAGCGGGAGGGCCATAGATGAGCAGTTCTTC	CASSSSGRAIDEQFF
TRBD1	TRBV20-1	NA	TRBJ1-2	TGCAGTGCGACCGTACCAGGGGGGTCTAACTATGGCTACACCTTC	CSATVPGGSNYGYTF
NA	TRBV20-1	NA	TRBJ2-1	TGCAGTGCTCACGGGGACTCAAGCTCCTACAATGAGCAGTTCTTC	CSAHGDSSSYNEQFF
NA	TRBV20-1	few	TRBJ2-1	TGCAGTGCTAGACAGGATTACAATGAGCAGTTCTTC	CSARQDYNEQFF
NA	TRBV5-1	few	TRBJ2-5	TGCGCCAGCACCCGAGGTGACGCGTTCCTGGGAGAGACCCAGTACTTC	CASTRGDAFLGETQYF